These 17 T cell receptor beta chains were sequenced from one sample in a study of cytomegalovirus exposure and HLA in healthy donors. Produced via immunoSEQ multiplex PCR; TCRdb's table is partial and in-frame only. The table records over 110,000 clones, around 87% of them present only once. Sequencing was done on a sample of PBMCs. Every receptor here comes from a young man in good health and CMV-seropositive.

The chain has TRBV28 and TRBJ2-1; D call uncertain. CDR1 and CDR2 (germline): MDHEN, SYDVKM. Trimming left V 5 bases short and J 2 bases short, with 13 bases between. This CDR3 is built from 15 residues. For the CDR3, the DNA is TGTGCCAGCAGTCCGACATGGTCCCCCTACAATGAGCAGTTCTTC. The encoded protein is CASSPTWSPYNEQFF.

This chain joins TRBV2 and TRBJ2-7, with TRBD1 matching 7 bases. Germline V gene data show CDR1 as SNHLY and CDR2 as FYNNEI. This CDR3 contains 13 residues. J was trimmed by 2 bases and V by 5 bases; bases with no gene match: 3. The CDR3 DNA follows: TGTGCCAGCAGTACCAGGGGGACCTACGAGCAGTACTTC. Its protein is CASSTRGTYEQYF.

The J gene is TRBJ1-1, the V gene TRBV5-1; the D is unclear. The germline V and J ends were trimmed by 4 bases and 2 bases, with 12 bases remaining between them. Germline values: CDR1 SGHRS, CDR2 YFSETQ. The CDR3 is 14 residues long. The CDR3 here is CASSRTVTNTEAFF. The CDR3 DNA sequence: TGCGCCAGCAGCCGCACAGTTACCAACACTGAAGCTTTCTTT. The full variable domain, in which reference TRBV5-1 and TRBJ1-1 provide the parts outside the CDR3, is KAGVTQTPRYLIKTRGQQVTLSCSPISGHRSVSWYQQTPGQGLQFLFEYFSETQRNKGNFPGRFSGRQFSNSRSEMNVSTLELGDSALYLCASSRTVTNTEAFFGQGTRLTVV.

J is TRBJ2-4 and V is TRBV25-1, with 12 bases identical to TRBD2. CDR1 is MGHDK, CDR2 SYGVNS, per germline. J was trimmed by 8 bases and V by 4 bases; bases with no gene match: 12. The CDR3 is 17 residues long. The CDR3 sequence: CASSAERLAGARDIQYF. Here the CDR3 DNA reads TGTGCCAGCAGTGCGGAAAGACTAGCGGGGGCTCGGGACATTCAGTACTTC.

The J gene is TRBJ2-7, the V gene TRBV15, with 7 bases that match TRBD2. Germline loops: CDR1 LNHNV, CDR2 YYDKDF (reference sequence). The CDR3 runs to 16 residues. After removal of 3 bases from V and 2 bases from J, the junction contained 10 bases not matched to a gene. The CDR3 protein is CATSSGGDFRTYEQYF. As DNA, the CDR3 is TGTGCCACCAGCAGTGGGGGGGACTTCAGAACCTACGAGCAGTACTTC.

The chain uses TRBV9 and TRBJ1-2; D possibly corresponds to TRBD1 (5 bases). The V and J ends lost 4 bases and 8 bases respectively, with 18 bases between them. Germline CDR1 reads SGDLS; CDR2 reads YYNGEE. This CDR3 is built from 14 residues. CDR3 in amino acids: CASSFVTAGMGYTF. CDR3 sequence (DNA): TGTGCCAGCAGCTTCGTGACAGCCGGCATGGGCTACACCTTC.

The chain is built from TRBV9 and TRBJ2-1; TRBD2 might be the D (7 bases). The CDR3 is 15 amino acids. V was clipped by 1 base and J by 8 bases, with 16 bases between them. The germline gives CDR1 SGDLS, CDR2 YYNGEE. The CDR3 coding sequence is TGTGCCAGCAGCGTAAATGTGGGGGGGCCGTATGAGCAGTTCTTC. Translated, it gives CASSVNVGGPYEQFF.

This sequence joins TRBV6-1 and TRBJ2-7; 8 bases line up with TRBD1. Germline CDR1 reads MNHNS; CDR2 reads SASEGT. The CDR3 has 14 residues. The J segment lost 5 bases and the V segment lost 3 bases, leaving 6 bases of the junction unmatched. As DNA, the CDR3 is TGTGCCAGCAGTGACGCCGGACAGGGACACGAGCAGTACTTC. This encodes CASSDAGQGHEQYF.

This chain's CDR3 is CSVASDSRTGNTIYF. The CDR3 nucleotides read TGCAGCGTTGCCTCGGACAGCCGGACCGGAAACACCATATATTTT. The V gene is TRBV29-1, the J gene TRBJ1-3; D is perhaps TRBD1 (6 bases). Germline CDR1 SQVTM, CDR2 ANQGSEA. The CDR3 covers 15 residues. Trimming cost V 4 bases and J 4 bases, with 17 bases left between them. The whole variable domain, remainder taken from reference TRBV29-1 and TRBJ1-3, is SAVISQKPSRDICQRGTSLTIQCQVDSQVTMMFWYRQQPGQSLTLIATANQGSEATYESGFVIDKFPISRPNLTFSTLTVSNMSPEDSSIYLCSVASDSRTGNTIYFGEGSWLTVV.

A single count supports this clone. This chain links TRBV13 with TRBJ2-6; 9 nucleotides align to TRBD1. The CDR3 is made up of 21 amino acids. Losses at the gene ends were 0 bases for V and 0 bases for J; bases not matched to a gene: 12. Germline CDR1 PRHDT, CDR2 FYEKMQ (reference sequence). The CDR3 nucleotides are TGTGCCAGCAGCTTAGGCCAGTATAGGACAGGGGCCAGCTCTGGGGCCAACGTCCTGACTTTC. Its protein is CASSLGQYRTGASSGANVLTF.

This sequence joins TRBV13 and TRBJ1-1; the D gene is possibly TRBD1 (5 bases). CDR1 and CDR2 from the germline V gene are PRHDT and FYEKMQ (reference sequence). CDR3 length equals 17 residues. Trimming removed 5 bases from V and 5 bases from J, with 24 bases in between. This chain's CDR3 is CASSRTPFRGGTTEAFF. The CDR3 DNA reads TGTGCCAGCAGCCGTACTCCCTTCCGAGGCGGGACGACTGAAGCTTTCTTT.

The chain joins TRBV19 to TRBJ1-1; perhaps TRBD1 as D (5 bases). Germline V CDR1 and CDR2: LNHDA, SQIVND (reference sequence). The CDR3 is made up of 13 amino acids. Between the trimmed V and J ends, which lost 9 bases and 4 bases, there was a span of 15 bases. CDR3 sequence reads: CASMVAGRTEAFF. The CDR3 DNA reads TGTGCCAGCATGGTGGCAGGGCGCACTGAAGCTTTCTTT.

V usage is TRBV19 and J usage is TRBJ1-1; D might be TRBD1 (5 bases). The V gene's germline CDR1 is LNHDA and CDR2 SQIVND (reference sequence). Trimming pared 1 base from V and 6 bases from J, leaving 12 bases between. This CDR3 has 14 amino acids. CDR3 region: CASSIVPGVSEAFF. DNA of the CDR3: TGTGCCAGTAGTATAGTTCCGGGGGTCTCTGAAGCTTTCTTT.

The chain uses TRBV6-1 and TRBJ1-5; TRBD1 matches 10 bases. Trimming removed 2 bases from V and 7 bases from J; junction bases left unmatched: 11. The V gene's germline CDR1 is MNHNS and CDR2 SASEGT. The CDR3 spans 17 residues. Here the CDR3 reads CASSESRDRGSRQPQHF. CDR3 DNA: TGTGCCAGCAGTGAAAGCCGGGACAGGGGCTCCCGGCAGCCCCAGCATTTT.

The chain links TRBV15 to TRBJ1-1; 7 nucleotides line up with TRBD1. The CDR3 is 16 residues long. Germline lookup yields CDR1 LNHNV and CDR2 YYDKDF (reference sequence). The J segment lost 1 base and the V segment lost 1 base, leaving 6 bases of the junction unmatched. The CDR3: CATSRVPDRANTEAFF. CDR3 DNA: TGTGCCACCAGCAGAGTCCCCGACAGGGCGAACACTGAAGCTTTCTTT.

V usage is TRBV30 and J usage is TRBJ1-5; tentative D call: TRBD1 (5 bases). Trimming removed 3 bases from V and 0 bases from J, with 15 bases in between. From germline, CDR1 is GTSNPN and CDR2 SVGIG (reference sequence). The CDR3 loop spans 16 amino acids. The CDR3 nucleotides read TGTGCCTGGAGCGCCGACAGAAGCTATAGCAATCAGCCCCAGCATTTT. Translated: CAWSADRSYSNQPQHF.

The chain joins TRBV27 to TRBJ2-2; the match to TRBD2 covers 12 bases. The CDR3 is 16 residues long. Per the germline V gene, CDR1 is MNHEY and CDR2 is SMNVEV (reference sequence). With 3 bases clipped from V and 3 bases from J, the junction kept 2 bases outside the gene matches. CDR3 sequence (DNA): TGTGCCAGCAGTTTTACTAGCGGGGGGTACACCGGGGAGCTGTTTTTT. It is translated as CASSFTSGGYTGELFF.